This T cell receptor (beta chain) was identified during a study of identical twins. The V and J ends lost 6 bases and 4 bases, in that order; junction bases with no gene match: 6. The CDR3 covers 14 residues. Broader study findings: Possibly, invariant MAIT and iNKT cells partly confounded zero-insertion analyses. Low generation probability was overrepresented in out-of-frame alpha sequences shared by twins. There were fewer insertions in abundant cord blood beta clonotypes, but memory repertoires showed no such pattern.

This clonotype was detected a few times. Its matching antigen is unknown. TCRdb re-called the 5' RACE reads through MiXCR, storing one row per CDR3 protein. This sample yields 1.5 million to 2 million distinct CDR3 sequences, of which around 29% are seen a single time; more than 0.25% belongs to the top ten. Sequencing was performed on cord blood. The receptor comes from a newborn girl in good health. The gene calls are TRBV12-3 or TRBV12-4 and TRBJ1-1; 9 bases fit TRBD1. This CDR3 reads CASRPGQGPTEAFF. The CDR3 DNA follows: TGTGCCAGCAGGCCGGGACAGGGCCCCACTGAAGCTTTCTTT.